This TCR beta chain came from a study of vaccination and CD4 T cells after COVID-19. Sample treatment: roughly 10-day PBMC culture with coronavirus spike peptide pools or control peptides (ViraFEST assay). The Oncomine TCR Beta short-read assay generated sequence data from the DNA of cultured CD4+ T cells. TCRdb reprocessed the PCR reads via MiXCR and lists one record per CDR3 protein. This table holds about 18,000 distinct CDR3 sequences, about 41% found once. The CDR3 totals 15 residues. The V and J ends lost 0 bases and 0 bases respectively, with 11 bases between them. Germline lookup yields CDR1 DFQATT and CDR2 SNEGSKA (reference sequence). This clonotype came up a few times. Its antigen is not known.

The sequence came from a human donor who had recovered from COVID-19. This specimen consisted of CD4+ T cells from blood, cultured in vitro, obtained after SARS-CoV-2 vaccination. The rearrangement joins TRBV20-1 to TRBJ1-2, with a possible D match to TRBD1 (6 bases). CDR3 bases: TGCAGTGCTAGAGATCGGGACAAGTCTAACTATGGCTACACCTTC. Translating it yields CSARDRDKSNYGYTF.